This T cell receptor beta chain originates from a study of T cells in localized non-small cell lung cancer. Study results and limitations: Measurement of T cell clonality placed uninvolved adjacent lung highest, above the level in tumor.

Trimming removed 4 bases from V and 5 bases from J, with 12 bases in between. Per the germline V gene, CDR1 is MNHGY and CDR2 is SAAAGT. The CDR3 contains 14 residues. This clone is labeled medium-sized. Its antigen is not identified. Neighboring lung without atypia was obtained no less than 2 cm from the tumor margin. Assay used: immunoSEQ multiplex PCR; TCRdb lists only in-frame clones, some missing. The sample holds 1,600 or so clones; roughly 29% are singletons and the top ten take about 15%. The chain is built from TRBV6-8 and TRBJ2-1, with a weak D call TRBD2 (6 bases). The sequencing used normal lung tissue next to the tumor, collected before any cancer treatment. This TCR was sampled from a female donor over 55 with stage I lung adenocarcinoma. CDR3 nucleotides: TGTGCCAGCAGTTTAATCGCGGGGAACAATGAGCAGTTCTTC. Its protein product is CASSLIAGNNEQFF.